This T cell receptor beta chain was obtained from a study of identical twins. Many counts were recorded for this clonotype. The target antigen is unknown. A universal primer site was incorporated via template switching, and the cDNA contained unique molecular identifiers. TCRdb reprocessed the 5' RACE reads with MiXCR, giving one entry per CDR3 protein. The repertoire holds roughly 710,000 distinct CDR3 sequences, with roughly 6% as singletons. Study-level points and caveats: Where beta out-of-frame sequences were concerned, excess twin sharing was weaker.

The CDR3 sequence is 13 residues long. V shed 2 bases and J shed 3 bases, with 8 bases lying between them. The germline CDR1 and CDR2 sequences are SGHTA and FQGNSA. The chain recombines TRBV7-2 with TRBJ2-7; TRBD1 might be the D (5 bases). The sequencing input was naive T cells sorted from blood. This receptor was obtained from a young man in good health. In DNA, the CDR3 is TGTGCCAGCAGCTTATGGCAGGGCTACGAGCAGTACTTC. It yields the protein CASSLWQGYEQYF. Based on the CDR3 plus reference TRBV7-2 and TRBJ2-7, the full variable domain is GAGVSQSPSNKVTEKGKDVELRCDPISGHTALYWYRQSLGQGLEFLIYFQGNSAPDKSGLPSDRFSAERTGGSVSTLTIQRTQQEDSAVYLCASSLWQGYEQYFGPGTRLTVT.